This TCR beta chain was profiled in a study of human thymus T cells. Whole-study results and caveats: Thymic and blood repertoires appeared to carry a bias in their V and J gene usage. Thymic TCR repertoires of unrelated people reportedly overlapped highly.

Resections that were taken during corrective heart surgery supplied the thymus tissue. Donation came from healthy Finnish infants having corrective surgery for congenital heart defects. Germline V gene sequence: CDR1 MNHEY, CDR2 SMNVEV (reference sequence). Trimming at V came to 6 bases and at J to 5 bases, leaving 6 bases not matched to a gene. The CDR3 loop spans 14 amino acids. Repertoires were generated with immunoSEQ multiplex PCR, while TCRdb's copy carries only in-frame clones and drops some. The sample consists of 120,000 or so clones, around 95% of them appearing once. Worth noting for this clone: Its specificity is unknown.

This TCR was recovered from a boy under two years old with a congenital heart defect but otherwise immunologically healthy. The J gene is TRBJ2-3, the V gene TRBV27; 9 positions agree with TRBD2. The specimen sequenced was thymus tissue. This CDR3 is CASRDSGGGDTQYF. CDR3 nucleotide sequence: TGTGCCAGCAGAGATAGCGGGGGAGGAGATACGCAGTATTTT.